The rows below give T cell receptor beta chains drawn from one sample of a study of blood T cell repertoires in COVID-19. TCRdb keeps only in-frame clones here, not all; method: immunoSEQ multiplex PCR. The table has thousands of clones, approximately 86% seen once; the top ten hold more than 6.5%. The sequenced sample was peripheral blood. Source of these receptors: a woman between 50 and 59 years old with active or convalescent COVID-19. Both conserved end residues are part of each CDR3. A D gene is named only where the DNA matches it firmly. Part of the rows lack a size; the others show once, few, many or a class for expanded clones.

TRBV5-1	NA	TRBJ1-2	NA	CASSAGTELYGYTF	TGCGCCAGCAGCGCGGGGACCGAGCTCTATGGCTACACCTTC
TRBV7-9	TRBD2	TRBJ2-3	NA	CACGGGLLTDTQYF	TGTGCCTGTGGCGGGGGACTTCTCACAGATACGCAGTATTTT
TRBV19	TRBD1	TRBJ1-2	NA	CASTGGGIPGYGYTF	TGTGCCAGTACAGGGGGCGGGATTCCCGGCTATGGCTACACCTTC
TRBV2	TRBD1	TRBJ2-1	NA	CASSGTGKVNNEQFF	TGTGCCAGCAGTGGGACAGGGAAGGTGAACAATGAGCAGTTCTTC
TRBV4-3	NA	TRBJ2-7	medium-sized	CASSQDNRAYEQYF	TGCGCCAGCAGCCAAGATAACAGGGCCTACGAGCAGTACTTC
TRBV18	NA	TRBJ2-6	NA	CASSPPGQLISSGANVLTF	TGTGCCAGCTCACCACCGGGGCAGCTTATATCCTCTGGGGCCAACGTCCTGACTTTC
TRBV5-4	NA	TRBJ2-7	NA	CASSADRTYEQYF	TGTGCCAGCAGCGCGGACAGAACCTACGAGCAGTACTTC
TRBV7-9	NA	TRBJ1-2	few	CASSLETGPSYGYTF	TGTGCCAGCAGCTTAGAAACAGGGCCGTCCTATGGCTACACCTTC
TRBV5-4	TRBD2	TRBJ2-7	once	CASSRGLAGGSYEQYF	TGTGCCAGCAGCCGGGGACTAGCGGGAGGGTCCTACGAGCAGTACTTC
TRBV28	NA	TRBJ1-2	NA	CASTHLDSPDYGYTF	TGTGCCAGCACCCATCTGGACAGCCCCGACTATGGCTACACCTTC
TRBV18	NA	TRBJ1-1	NA	CASSPNPQREVEAFF	TGTGCCAGCTCACCCAACCCCCAGAGGGAGGTTGAAGCTTTCTTT
TRBV11-2	NA	TRBJ1-1	few	CASSLQQGNTEAFF	TGTGCCAGCAGCTTACAACAGGGGAACACTGAAGCTTTCTTT
TRBV11-2	TRBD1	TRBJ2-1	NA	CASSLGRGLSIGEQFF	TGTGCCAGCAGCTTAGGTAGGGGGCTTAGTATCGGTGAGCAGTTCTTC
TRBV5-4	TRBD2	TRBJ2-3	NA	CASSPGLAGPDTQYF	TGTGCCAGCAGCCCCGGACTAGCGGGACCAGATACGCAGTATTTT
TRBV19	NA	TRBJ1-1	NA	CASSKGRNTEAFF	TGTGCCAGTAGTAAGGGGCGGAACACTGAAGCTTTCTTT
TRBV28	NA	TRBJ2-7	NA	CATTRADSYEQYF	TGTGCCACGACCAGGGCGGACTCCTACGAGCAGTACTTC
TRBV15	NA	TRBJ1-4	NA	CATSRGGATTNEKLFF	TGTGCCACCAGCAGGGGGGGGGCAACAACTAATGAAAAACTGTTTTTT
TRBV28	NA	TRBJ2-5	NA	CASSPGGAQETQYF	TGTGCCAGCAGCCCCGGAGGGGCCCAAGAGACCCAGTACTTC
TRBV3-1/TRBV3-2	NA	TRBJ2-7	NA	CASSHTGVSYEQYF	TGTGCCAGCAGCCACACGGGGGTTTCCTACGAGCAGTACTTC
TRBV30	TRBD1	TRBJ1-5	NA	CAWSGFTGDNQPQHF	TGTGCCTGGAGCGGATTTACAGGGGACAATCAGCCCCAGCATTTT
TRBV19	TRBD1	TRBJ1-1	NA	CASIRDRVNTEAFF	TGTGCCAGTATTCGGGACAGGGTGAACACTGAAGCTTTCTTT
TRBV7-2	NA	TRBJ2-1	once	CASSLVAVGSQNEQFF	TGTGCCAGCAGCTTAGTTGCGGTTGGGAGCCAGAATGAGCAGTTCTTC
TRBV14	NA	TRBJ1-6	NA	CASSQGQELSPLHF	TGTGCCAGCAGCCAGGGTCAGGAACTTTCACCCCTCCACTTT
TRBV7-9	NA	TRBJ2-1	NA	CASSYGEAGQFF	TGTGCCAGCAGCTATGGGGAGGCTGGGCAGTTCTTC
TRBV7-9	NA	TRBJ1-2	NA	CASSQNTFRDFYGYTF	TGTGCCAGCAGCCAAAACACGTTCCGGGATTTCTATGGCTACACCTTC
TRBV11-2	TRBD1	TRBJ2-1	few	CASSPSDRGSLGLFF	TGTGCCAGCAGCCCTTCGGACAGGGGGTCGTTAGGGCTGTTCTTC
TRBV13	NA	TRBJ2-3	NA	CASSLGQVPADTQYF	TGTGCCAGCAGCTTAGGACAGGTCCCGGCAGATACGCAGTATTTT
TRBV6-6	NA	TRBJ2-3	NA	CATAKSGTDTQYF	TGTGCCACCGCGAAGTCGGGCACAGATACGCAGTATTTT
TRBV7-2	TRBD2	TRBJ2-1	once	CASSSLLLAGGRMNNEQFF	TGTGCCAGCAGCTCACTACTACTAGCGGGAGGTAGGATGAACAATGAGCAGTTCTTC
TRBV5-6	TRBD2	TRBJ2-3	once	CASSGRGATDTQYF	TGTGCCAGCAGTGGGCGGGGGGCGACAGATACGCAGTATTTT
TRBV6-4	TRBD2	TRBJ2-1	NA	CASSSGTSEFF	TGTGCCAGCAGTTCCGGGACTAGCGAGTTCTTC
TRBV21-1	NA	TRBJ2-7	NA	CASSSPSWTIFYEQYF	TGTGCCAGCAGCTCCCCCTCGTGGACTATTTTCTACGAGCAGTACTTC
TRBV5-4	TRBD1	TRBJ2-5	NA	CASSFGQGLQETQYF	TGTGCCAGCAGCTTCGGACAGGGCCTCCAAGAGACCCAGTACTTC
TRBV19	TRBD1	TRBJ2-5	NA	CASKPPPGQGFQETQYF	TGTGCCAGTAAGCCACCCCCGGGACAGGGTTTCCAAGAGACCCAGTACTTC
TRBV6-2/TRBV6-3	TRBD1	TRBJ1-2	NA	CASSYSLGQLEYGYTF	TGTGCCAGCAGTTACTCCCTGGGACAGCTGGAGTATGGCTACACCTTC
TRBV14	TRBD1	TRBJ2-5	NA	CASSQGTGPGETQYF	TGTGCCAGCAGCCAAGGGACAGGGCCTGGGGAGACCCAGTACTTC
TRBV28	TRBD1	TRBJ1-2	NA	CASSPGQGNYGYTF	TGTGCCAGCAGTCCGGGACAGGGGAACTATGGCTACACCTTC
TRBV18	NA	TRBJ1-5	NA	CASSPVGNQPQHF	TGTGCCAGCTCACCAGTCGGCAATCAGCCCCAGCATTTT
TRBV18	TRBD1	TRBJ1-5	NA	CASSPQTGHQPQHF	TGTGCCAGCTCACCACAGACAGGGCATCAGCCCCAGCATTTT
TRBV3-1/TRBV3-2	NA	TRBJ1-5	NA	CASSQGRVGNQPQHF	TGTGCCAGCAGCCAAGGCAGGGTTGGAAATCAGCCCCAGCATTTT
TRBV6-5	NA	TRBJ2-7	few	CASSSRLRSSYEQYF	TGTGCCAGCAGTTCTCGACTGAGGAGCTCCTACGAGCAGTACTTC
TRBV6-5	NA	TRBJ1-4	NA	CASSYSRQEKLFF	TGTGCCAGCAGTTACTCCCGACAGGAAAAACTGTTTTTT
TRBV7-2	NA	TRBJ1-3	NA	CASKEGSLGNTIYF	TGTGCCAGTAAAGAAGGGAGTCTTGGAAACACCATATATTTT
TRBV10-2	NA	TRBJ2-3	once	CASSRGRGRSVTDTQYF	TGCGCCAGCAGTAGGGGGAGGGGCCGGAGTGTCACAGATACGCAGTATTTT
TRBV27	NA	TRBJ1-2	few	CASSLDGVVEGYTF	TGTGCCAGCAGTTTAGACGGGGTCGTAGAGGGCTACACCTTC
TRBV5-1	NA	TRBJ2-6	NA	CASSPGVTGANVLTF	TGCGCCAGCAGCCCAGGGGTTACCGGGGCCAACGTCCTGACTTTC
TRBV7-2	NA	TRBJ1-6	NA	CASSPSGKSPLHF	TGTGCCAGCAGCCCATCAGGGAAATCACCCCTCCACTTT
TRBV6-5	TRBD2	TRBJ2-1	NA	CASSYGSGGRQFF	TGTGCCAGCAGTTACGGGTCGGGAGGAAGGCAGTTCTTC
TRBV15	TRBD2	TRBJ2-3	NA	CATQSGMGGTDTQYF	TGTGCCACCCAAAGCGGGATGGGTGGGACAGATACGCAGTATTTT
TRBV5-5	TRBD2	TRBJ2-3	once	CASSRGGATDTQYF	TGTGCCAGCAGCCGGGGGGGTGCCACAGATACGCAGTATTTT
TRBV25-1	NA	TRBJ1-2	NA	CASSDGGPYGYTF	TGTGCCAGCAGTGACGGGGGGCCCTATGGCTACACCTTC
TRBV6-5	NA	TRBJ2-7	once	CASNLRGGVDEQYF	TGTGCCAGCAACCTCAGGGGTGGGGTTGACGAGCAGTACTTC
TRBV2	NA	TRBJ2-7	NA	CATLRQEGLGEQYF	TGTGCCACCCTCCGCCAGGAGGGCTTGGGTGAGCAGTACTTC